This TCR beta chain was profiled in a study of CD8 T cells in Susac syndrome. As regards this clonotype: Its antigen is unidentified.

Whole-study results and caveats: The study recognized that the number of individuals in its TCR sequencing and HLA analysis was relatively small.

CD8+ and CD4+ blood T cells underwent TCR beta sequencing. The CD8+ and CD4+ T cells were negatively isolated, with the TEMRA cells enriched by FACS. Random hexamers were used to reverse transcribe the RNA input (about 0.5 to 1 ug). Amplification of TCR beta CDR3 across 54 Vbeta and 13 Jbeta was performed with immunoSEQ multiplex PCR. Using its own MiXCR run on the immunoSEQ multiplex PCR reads, TCRdb lists one record per CDR3 protein. The data hold some 150,000 distinct CDR3 sequences, with roughly 95% observed a single time. This sequence was found in a human donor with multiple sclerosis. The sequenced sample consisted of CD8+ T cells from PBMCs.

CDR3 nucleotides: TGCGCCAGCAGCTTGGAGGGACAGGGGGCAGATACGCAGTATTTT. Translation: CASSLEGQGADTQYF. The rearrangement links TRBV5-1 to TRBJ2-3; the match to TRBD1 covers 11 bases. V was pared by 0 bases and J by 4 bases, with 1 base of the junction left unmatched. The CDR3 has 15 residues. From germline, CDR1 is SGHRS and CDR2 YFSETQ.